This is a list of T cell receptor beta chains from one sample in a study of blood T cell repertoires in COVID-19. Method: immunoSEQ multiplex PCR; TCRdb's copy keeps in-frame clones and lacks some. The repertoire consists of about 170,000 clones, with 80% to 90% occurring once and the leading ten covering 15% to 20%. Material for sequencing was peripheral blood. These receptors originate from a woman in her 70s who had recovered from COVID-19. Both conserved end residues are part of each CDR3. D genes are given only for firm matches. Size values are once, few and many counts, or a class for expanded clones, and some rows have none.

V,D,J,size,CDR3,DNA
TRBV5-1,NA,TRBJ1-1,once,CASSPGGANTEAFF,TGCGCCAGCAGCCCCGGAGGGGCAAACACTGAAGCTTTCTTT
TRBV5-1,TRBD2,TRBJ2-5,NA,CASSARLAGGRQTQYF,TGCGCCAGCAGCGCCCGACTAGCGGGGGGCCGCCAGACCCAGTACTTC
TRBV5-1,NA,TRBJ2-3,NA,CASSLDGGTQYF,TGCGCCAGCAGCTTGGACGGGGGTACGCAGTATTTT
TRBV18,TRBD2,TRBJ2-7,NA,CASSPGTSESYEQYF,TGTGCCAGCTCACCCGGGACTAGCGAATCCTACGAGCAGTACTTC
TRBV5-4,NA,TRBJ1-1,NA,CASSLALGSTEAFF,TGTGCCAGCAGCTTGGCCTTAGGGAGCACTGAAGCTTTCTTT
TRBV19,NA,TRBJ1-1,once,CASSMGTISAFF,TGTGCCAGTAGTATGGGGACTATCAGCGCTTTCTTT
TRBV7-8,NA,TRBJ1-3,NA,CASSLGGLKAGNTIYF,TGTGCCAGCAGCTTAGGTGGGCTCAAGGCTGGAAACACCATATATTTT
TRBV3-1/TRBV3-2,NA,TRBJ1-4,NA,CASSQDAGLGEKLFF,TGTGCCAGCAGCCAAGACGCAGGGTTGGGTGAAAAACTGTTTTTT
TRBV10-3,NA,TRBJ2-7,NA,CAISESIGGNPYEQYF,TGTGCCATCAGTGAGTCGATCGGGGGAAACCCCTACGAGCAGTACTTC
TRBV11-3,NA,TRBJ1-6,NA,CASSTSGDSPLHF,TGTGCCAGCAGCACTAGCGGAGATTCACCCCTCCACTTT
TRBV20-1,TRBD1,TRBJ1-6,NA,CSARAATGVHF,TGCAGTGCTAGAGCAGCAACAGGGGTACACTTT
TRBV28,TRBD1,TRBJ1-1,NA,CASSLEAGMAQGAVKVEAFF,TGTGCCAGCAGTTTGGAGGCGGGGATGGCGCAGGGGGCCGTGAAGGTTGAAGCTTTCTTT